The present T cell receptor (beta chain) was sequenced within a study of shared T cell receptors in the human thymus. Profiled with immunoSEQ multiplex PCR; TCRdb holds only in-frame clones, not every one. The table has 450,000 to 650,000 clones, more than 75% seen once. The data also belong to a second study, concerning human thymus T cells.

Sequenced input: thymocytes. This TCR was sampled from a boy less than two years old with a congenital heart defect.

The CDR3 protein is CASSLQGCYGYTF. CDR3 in DNA: TGTGCCAGCAGCTTACAGGGTTGCTATGGCTACACCTTC. This chain links TRBV5-8 with TRBJ1-2; possible D gene TRBD1, 6 bases. Trimming left V 2 bases short and J 4 bases short, with 9 bases between. The V gene's germline CDR1 is SGHTS and CDR2 YDEGEE. The CDR3 sequence is 13 residues long.